This T cell receptor beta chain is drawn from a study of blood T cell repertoires in COVID-19. Study at large: The samples span acute and convalescent COVID-19 from the United States, Italy and Spain. Nucleic acid was either cDNA or gDNA, and it came from T cells, B-cell-depleted T cells, or PBMCs.

Between the trimmed V and J ends, which lost 1 base and 5 bases, there was a span of 10 bases. The CDR3 runs 14 residues. Looked up from germline, CDR1 is LNHNV and CDR2 is YYDKDF (reference sequence). This table comes from immunoSEQ multiplex PCR, and its TCRdb copy is limited to in-frame clones, with some not included. This table holds around 200,000 clones, around nine tenths found once. Specimen: peripheral blood. The source of this sequence is a man between 40 and 49 years old with acute or convalescent COVID-19. The V gene is TRBV15, the J gene TRBJ2-3, with unresolved D. The DNA of the CDR3 is TGTGCCACCAGCAGAGCGCTACCGGGAGATACGCAGTATTTT. Protein sequence: CATSRALPGDTQYF. Based on the CDR3 plus reference TRBV15 and TRBJ2-3, the full variable domain is DAMVIQNPRYQVTQFGKPVTLSCSQTLNHNVMYWYQQKSSQAPKLLFHYYDKDFNNEADTPDNFQSRRPNTSFCFLDIRSPGLGDTAMYLCATSRALPGDTQYFGPGTRLTVL.